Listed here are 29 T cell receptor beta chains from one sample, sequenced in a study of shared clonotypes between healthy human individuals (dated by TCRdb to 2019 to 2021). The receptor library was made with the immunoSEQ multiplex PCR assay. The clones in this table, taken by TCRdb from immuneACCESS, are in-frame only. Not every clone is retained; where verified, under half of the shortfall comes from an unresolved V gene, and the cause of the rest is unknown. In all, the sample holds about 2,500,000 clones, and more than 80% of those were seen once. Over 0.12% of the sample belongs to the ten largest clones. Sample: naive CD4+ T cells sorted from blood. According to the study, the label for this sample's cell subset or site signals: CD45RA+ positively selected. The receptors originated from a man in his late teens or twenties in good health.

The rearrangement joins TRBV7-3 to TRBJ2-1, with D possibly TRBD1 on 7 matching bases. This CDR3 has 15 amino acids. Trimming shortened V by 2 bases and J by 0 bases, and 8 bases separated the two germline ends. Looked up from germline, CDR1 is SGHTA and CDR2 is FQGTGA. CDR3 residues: CASSLQGGSYNEQFF. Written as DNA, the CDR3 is TGTGCCAGCAGCTTACAGGGGGGCTCCTACAATGAGCAGTTCTTC.

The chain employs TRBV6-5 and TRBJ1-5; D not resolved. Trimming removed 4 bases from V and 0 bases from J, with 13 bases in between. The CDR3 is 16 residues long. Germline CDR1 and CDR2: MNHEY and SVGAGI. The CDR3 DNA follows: TGTGCCAGCAGTTTGAAGGGTTCAAATAGCAATCAGCCCCAGCATTTT. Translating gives CASSLKGSNSNQPQHF.

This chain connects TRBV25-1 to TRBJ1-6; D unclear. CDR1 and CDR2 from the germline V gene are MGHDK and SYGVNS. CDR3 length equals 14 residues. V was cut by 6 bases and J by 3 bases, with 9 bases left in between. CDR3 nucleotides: TGTGCCAGCAGGCAGAGCATCTATAATTCACCCCTCCACTTT. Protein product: CASRQSIYNSPLHF.

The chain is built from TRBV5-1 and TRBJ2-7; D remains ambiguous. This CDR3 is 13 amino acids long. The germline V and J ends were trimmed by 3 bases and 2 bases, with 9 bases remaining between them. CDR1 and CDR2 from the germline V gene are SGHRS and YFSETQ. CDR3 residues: CASSSSVTYEQYF. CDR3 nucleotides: TGCGCCAGCAGCTCTTCAGTGACCTACGAGCAGTACTTC. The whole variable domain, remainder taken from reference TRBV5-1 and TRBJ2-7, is KAGVTQTPRYLIKTRGQQVTLSCSPISGHRSVSWYQQTPGQGLQFLFEYFSETQRNKGNFPGRFSGRQFSNSRSEMNVSTLELGDSALYLCASSSSVTYEQYFGPGTRLTVT.

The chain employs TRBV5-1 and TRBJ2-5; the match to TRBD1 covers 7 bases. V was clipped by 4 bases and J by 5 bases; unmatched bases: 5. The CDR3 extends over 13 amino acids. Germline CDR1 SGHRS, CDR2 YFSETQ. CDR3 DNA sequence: TGCGCCAGCAGCAGGGGGCAGTGGGAGACCCAGTACTTC. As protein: CASSRGQWETQYF.

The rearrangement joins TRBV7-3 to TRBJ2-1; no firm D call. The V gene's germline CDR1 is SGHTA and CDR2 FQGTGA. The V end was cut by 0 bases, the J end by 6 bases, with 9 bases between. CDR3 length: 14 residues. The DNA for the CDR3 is TGTGCCAGCAGCTTAACAGGGTTGGGCAATGAGCAGTTCTTC. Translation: CASSLTGLGNEQFF.

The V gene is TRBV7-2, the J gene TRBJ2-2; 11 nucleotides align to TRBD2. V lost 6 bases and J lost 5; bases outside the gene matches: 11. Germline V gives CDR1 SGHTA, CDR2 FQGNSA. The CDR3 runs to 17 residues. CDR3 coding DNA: TGTGCCAGCAGGACCCGTACTAGCGGGAGTTTAACCGGGGAGCTGTTTTTT. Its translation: CASRTRTSGSLTGELFF.

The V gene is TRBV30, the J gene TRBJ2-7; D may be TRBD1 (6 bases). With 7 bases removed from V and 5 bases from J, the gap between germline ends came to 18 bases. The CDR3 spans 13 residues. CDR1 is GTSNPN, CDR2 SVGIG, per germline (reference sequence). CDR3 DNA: TGTGCCTTACAGGGTTTCGCTCAAGACGAGCAGTACTTC. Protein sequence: CALQGFAQDEQYF.

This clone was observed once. DNA for the CDR3: TGTGCCAGCAGCAGCGGGGGGGCAGGAGGGTCCGAGACCCAGTACTTC. Encoded protein: CASSSGGAGGSETQYF. The chain employs TRBV2 and TRBJ2-5, with 10 bases fitting TRBD2. The germline CDR1 and CDR2 sequences are SNHLY and FYNNEI. This CDR3 region has 16 residues. The V segment lost 6 bases and the J segment 5 bases; nucleotides outside the gene matches: 12.

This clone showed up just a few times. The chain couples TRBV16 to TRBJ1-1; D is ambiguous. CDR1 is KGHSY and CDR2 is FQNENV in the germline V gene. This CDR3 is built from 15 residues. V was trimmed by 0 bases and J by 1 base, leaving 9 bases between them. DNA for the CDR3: TGTGCCAGCAGCCAATCGTTACACACGAACACTGAAGCTTTCTTT. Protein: CASSQSLHTNTEAFF.

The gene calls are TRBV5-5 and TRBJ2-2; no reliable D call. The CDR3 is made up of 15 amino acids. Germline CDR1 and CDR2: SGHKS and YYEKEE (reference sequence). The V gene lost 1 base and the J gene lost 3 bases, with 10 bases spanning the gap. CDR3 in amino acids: CASSLFSQDTGELFF. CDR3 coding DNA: TGTGCCAGCAGCTTGTTTTCGCAGGACACCGGGGAGCTGTTTTTT.

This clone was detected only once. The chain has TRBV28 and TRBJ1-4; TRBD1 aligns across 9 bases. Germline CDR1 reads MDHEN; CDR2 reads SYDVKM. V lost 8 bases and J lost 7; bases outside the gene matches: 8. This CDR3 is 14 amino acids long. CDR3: CASGFETGGEKLFF. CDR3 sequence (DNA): TGTGCCAGCGGATTCGAGACAGGGGGTGAAAAACTGTTTTTT.

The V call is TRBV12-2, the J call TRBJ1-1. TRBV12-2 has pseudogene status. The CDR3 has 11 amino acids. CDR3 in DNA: TGTGCAAGTCGCTCCGACACTGAAGCTTTCTTT. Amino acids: CASRSDTEAFF.

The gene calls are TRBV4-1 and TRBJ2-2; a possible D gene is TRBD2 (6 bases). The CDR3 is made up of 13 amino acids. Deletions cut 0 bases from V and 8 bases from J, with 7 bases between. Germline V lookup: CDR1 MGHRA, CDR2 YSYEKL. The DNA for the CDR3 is TGCGCCAGCAGCCAAGATCGGGGGGGGGAGCTGTTTTTT. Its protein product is CASSQDRGGELFF.

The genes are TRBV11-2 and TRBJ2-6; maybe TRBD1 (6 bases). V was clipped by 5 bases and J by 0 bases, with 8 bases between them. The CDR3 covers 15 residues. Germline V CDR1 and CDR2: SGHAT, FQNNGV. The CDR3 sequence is CASSQQGSGANVLTF. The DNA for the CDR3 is TGTGCCAGCAGCCAACAGGGCTCTGGGGCCAACGTCCTGACTTTC.

In DNA, the CDR3 is TGCGCCAGCAGCCCGGGACAGGGTTGGACTGAAGCTTTCTTT. It encodes CASSPGQGWTEAFF. The chain employs TRBV4-1 and TRBJ1-1; TRBD1 matches 9 bases. Germline V lookup: CDR1 MGHRA, CDR2 YSYEKL. J lost 5 bases, V lost 4 bases, and 5 bases had no gene match. The CDR3 spans 14 residues.

The DNA for the CDR3 is TGTGCCAGTAGTCCTGGGGTAGGTTCACCCCTCCACTTT. Translating it yields CASSPGVGSPLHF. The V call is TRBV19, the J call TRBJ1-6; D remains ambiguous. The CDR3 is 13 amino acids. Per germline, CDR1 LNHDA and CDR2 SQIVND (reference sequence). Deletions cut 5 bases from V and 9 bases from J, with 11 bases between.

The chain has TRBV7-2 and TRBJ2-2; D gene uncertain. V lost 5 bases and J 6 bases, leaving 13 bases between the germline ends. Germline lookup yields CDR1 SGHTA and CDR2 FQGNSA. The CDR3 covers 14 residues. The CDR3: CASSTGRASGELFF. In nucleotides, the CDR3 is TGTGCCAGCAGCACCGGAAGGGCTTCCGGGGAGCTGTTTTTT.

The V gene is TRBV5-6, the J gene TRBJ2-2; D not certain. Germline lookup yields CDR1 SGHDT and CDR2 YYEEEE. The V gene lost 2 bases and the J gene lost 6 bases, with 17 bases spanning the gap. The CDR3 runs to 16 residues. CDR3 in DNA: TGTGCCAGCAGCTTAGGGATCCCAATTGGCGCCGGGGAGCTGTTTTTT. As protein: CASSLGIPIGAGELFF.

The CDR3 here is CASSGGTVTYEQYF. The CDR3 DNA sequence: TGTGCCAGCAGTGGCGGGACGGTCACCTACGAGCAGTACTTC. The chain combines TRBV2 with TRBJ2-7, with D tentatively TRBD2 (6 bases). The CDR3 sequence is 14 residues long. V was trimmed by 4 bases and J by 2 bases, leaving 12 bases between them. Per the germline V gene, CDR1 is SNHLY and CDR2 is FYNNEI.

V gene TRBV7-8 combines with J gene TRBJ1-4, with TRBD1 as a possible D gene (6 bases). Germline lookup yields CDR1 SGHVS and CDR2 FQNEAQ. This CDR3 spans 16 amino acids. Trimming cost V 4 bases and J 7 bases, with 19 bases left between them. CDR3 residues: CASSSRGGAGGEKLFF. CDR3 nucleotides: TGTGCCAGCAGCTCCCGTGGGGGGGCGGGAGGTGAAAAACTGTTTTTT. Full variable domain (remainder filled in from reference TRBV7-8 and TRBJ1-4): GAGVSQSPRYKVAKRGQDVALRCDPISGHVSLFWYQQALGQGPEFLTYFQNEAQLDKSGLPSDRFFAERPEGSVSTLKIQRTQQEDSAVYLCASSSRGGAGGEKLFFGSGTQLSVL.

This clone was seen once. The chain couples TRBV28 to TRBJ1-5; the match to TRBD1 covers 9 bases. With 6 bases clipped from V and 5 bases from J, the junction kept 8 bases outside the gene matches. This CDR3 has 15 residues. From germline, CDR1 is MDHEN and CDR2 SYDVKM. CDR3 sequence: CASSYTGQGYQPQHF. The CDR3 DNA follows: TGTGCCAGCAGCTATACGGGACAGGGTTATCAGCCCCAGCATTTT.

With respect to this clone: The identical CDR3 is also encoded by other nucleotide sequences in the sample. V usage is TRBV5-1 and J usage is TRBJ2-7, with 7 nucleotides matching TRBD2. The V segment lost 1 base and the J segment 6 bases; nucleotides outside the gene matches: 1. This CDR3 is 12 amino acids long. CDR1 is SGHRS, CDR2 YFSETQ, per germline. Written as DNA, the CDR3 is TGCGCCAGCAGCTTGACGGGGGGCGAGCAGTACTTC. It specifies CASSLTGGEQYF.

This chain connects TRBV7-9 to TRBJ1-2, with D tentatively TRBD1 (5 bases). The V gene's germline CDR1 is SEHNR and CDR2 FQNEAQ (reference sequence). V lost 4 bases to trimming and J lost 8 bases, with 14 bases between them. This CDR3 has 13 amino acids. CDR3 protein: CASSSLGGNGYTF. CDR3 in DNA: TGTGCCAGCAGCTCCTTGGGGGGGAACGGCTACACCTTC. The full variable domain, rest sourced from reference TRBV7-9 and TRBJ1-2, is DTGVSQNPRHKITKRGQNVTFRCDPISEHNRLYWYRQTLGQGPEFLTYFQNEAQLEKSRLLSDRFSAERPKGSFSTLEIQRTEQGDSAMYLCASSSLGGNGYTFGSGTRLTVV.

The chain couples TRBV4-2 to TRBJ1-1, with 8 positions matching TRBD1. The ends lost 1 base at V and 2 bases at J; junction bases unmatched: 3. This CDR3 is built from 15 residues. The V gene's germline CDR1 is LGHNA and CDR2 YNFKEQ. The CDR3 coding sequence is TGTGCCAGCAGCCAAGCCGGGACAGGTAACACTGAAGCTTTCTTT. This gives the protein CASSQAGTGNTEAFF.

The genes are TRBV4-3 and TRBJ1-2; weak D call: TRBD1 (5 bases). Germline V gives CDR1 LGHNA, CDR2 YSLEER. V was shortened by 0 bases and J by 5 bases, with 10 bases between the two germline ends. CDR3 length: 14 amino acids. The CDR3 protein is CASSQDGAKYGYTF. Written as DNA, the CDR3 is TGCGCCAGCAGCCAAGATGGGGCAAAGTATGGCTACACCTTC.

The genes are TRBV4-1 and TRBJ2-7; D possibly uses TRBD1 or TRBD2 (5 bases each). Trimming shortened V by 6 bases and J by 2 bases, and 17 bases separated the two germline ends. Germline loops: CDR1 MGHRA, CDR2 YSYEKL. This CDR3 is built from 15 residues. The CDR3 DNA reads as TGCGCCAGCAGTCACCCAGGACGGGGACCCTACGAGCAGTACTTC. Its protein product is CASSHPGRGPYEQYF.

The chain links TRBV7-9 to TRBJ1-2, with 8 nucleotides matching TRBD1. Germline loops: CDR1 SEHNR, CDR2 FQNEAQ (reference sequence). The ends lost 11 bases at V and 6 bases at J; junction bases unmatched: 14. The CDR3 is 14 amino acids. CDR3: CAGFSGTGGDGYTF. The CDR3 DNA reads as TGTGCCGGCTTTTCAGGGACAGGAGGGGATGGCTACACCTTC.

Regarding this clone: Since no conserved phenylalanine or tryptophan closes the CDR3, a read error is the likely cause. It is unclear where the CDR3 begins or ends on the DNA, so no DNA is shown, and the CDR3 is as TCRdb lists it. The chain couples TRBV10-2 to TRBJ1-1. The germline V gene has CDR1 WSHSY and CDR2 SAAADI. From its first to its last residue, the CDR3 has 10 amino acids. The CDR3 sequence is CASSEATAFG.